This TCR beta chain was captured by sequencing in a study of control samples from healthy donors and cancer patients. The assay was immunoSEQ multiplex PCR, and TCRdb's table has in-frame clones only and misses some. Here the sample spans tens of thousands of clones, approximately 88% being singletons. The clonotype was recovered from a woman aged 45-65 years with lung cancer. The sequenced material came from PBMCs.

The DNA of the CDR3 is TGCGCCAGCAGCCAGGGGGTTGGCAATCAGCCCCAGCATTTT. This codes for CASSQGVGNQPQHF. This chain links TRBV4-3 with TRBJ1-5; perhaps TRBD1 as D (5 bases). Trimming removed 3 bases at V and 2 bases at J, with 8 bases between. The CDR3 extends over 14 amino acids. Germline-derived CDR1 and CDR2 are LGHNA and YSLEER.